This TCR beta chain was captured by sequencing in a study of Ad26.COV2.S vaccination and SARS-CoV-2 variants. Study-wide results and caveats: Vaccine and placebo recipients had similar non-spike TCR breadth. Vaccine recipients had higher spike-specific TCR breadth than placebo recipients.

As to this clone: No antigen is known for it.

Germline V gives CDR1 MNHEY, CDR2 SVGAGI. The CDR3 contains 12 residues. V lost 7 bases, J lost 2 bases, and 8 bases lay in between. Method: immunoSEQ multiplex PCR; TCRdb's copy keeps in-frame clones and lacks some. The sample comprises tens of thousands of clones, roughly 80% of which are singletons, and around 43% rests with the top ten. This material consisted of peripheral blood, taken after recovery from COVID-19. The rearrangement joins TRBV6-5 to TRBJ1-2; D ambiguous. This clonotype originated in a human donor who had recovered from COVID-19. Here the CDR3 DNA reads TGTGCCAGCAAGGACTCCAACTATGGCTACACCTTC. As protein: CASKDSNYGYTF.